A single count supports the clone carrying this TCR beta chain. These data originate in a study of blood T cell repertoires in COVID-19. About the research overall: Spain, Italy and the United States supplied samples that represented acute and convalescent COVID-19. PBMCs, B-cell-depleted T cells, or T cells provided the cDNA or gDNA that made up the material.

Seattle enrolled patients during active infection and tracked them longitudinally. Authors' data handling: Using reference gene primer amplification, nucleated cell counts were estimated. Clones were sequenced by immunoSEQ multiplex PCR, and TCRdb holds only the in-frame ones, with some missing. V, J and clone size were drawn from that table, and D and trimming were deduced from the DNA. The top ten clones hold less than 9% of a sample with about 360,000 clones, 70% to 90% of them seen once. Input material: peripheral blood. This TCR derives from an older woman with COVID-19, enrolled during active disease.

The CDR3 here is CATASGGYGYTF. The DNA for the CDR3 is TGTGCCACCGCGTCAGGGGGCTATGGCTACACCTTC. The chain combines TRBV11-3 with TRBJ1-2, with TRBD1 matching over 7 bases. After removal of 10 bases from V and 4 bases from J, the junction contained 6 bases not matched to a gene. This CDR3 region has 12 residues. Germline V lookup: CDR1 SGHNT, CDR2 YENEEA. Full variable domain (missing parts from reference TRBV11-3 and TRBJ1-2): EAGVVQSPRYKIIEKKQPVAFWCNPISGHNTLYWYLQNLGQGPELLIRYENEEAVDDSQLPKDRFSAERLKGVDSTLKIQPAELGDSAVYLCATASGGYGYTFGSGTRLTVV.